This T cell receptor beta chain was profiled in a study of T cells expressing NK-cell markers. Per the germline V gene, CDR1 is SEHNR and CDR2 is FQNEAQ (reference sequence). The CDR3 runs 16 residues. Each CDR3 protein gets one entry in TCRdb, which reprocessed the 5' RACE reads and gives no DNA. The sample holds under 500,000 distinct CDR3 sequences. The sequence was obtained from a woman between 18 and 70 years old in good health. The chain is built from TRBV7-9 and TRBJ1-5. What was sequenced was blood T cells: a sorted CD56 or NKG2C T cell subset, CD4+ or CD8+ T cells, or bulk PBMC T cells (not recorded which). CDR3 sequence: CASSEARSVNNQPQHF.